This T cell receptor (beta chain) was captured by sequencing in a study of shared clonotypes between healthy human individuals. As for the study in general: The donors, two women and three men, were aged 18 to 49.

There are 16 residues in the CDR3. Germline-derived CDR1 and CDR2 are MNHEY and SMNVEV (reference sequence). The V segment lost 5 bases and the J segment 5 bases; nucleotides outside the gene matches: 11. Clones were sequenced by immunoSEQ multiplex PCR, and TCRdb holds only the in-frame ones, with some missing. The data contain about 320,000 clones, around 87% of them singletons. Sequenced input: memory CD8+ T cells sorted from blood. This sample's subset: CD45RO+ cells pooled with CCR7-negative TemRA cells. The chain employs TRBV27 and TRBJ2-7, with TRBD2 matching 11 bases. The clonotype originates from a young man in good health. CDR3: CASSPGTSGLTNEQYF. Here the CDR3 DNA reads TGTGCCAGCAGTCCTGGGACTAGCGGTTTAACTAACGAGCAGTACTTC.